The rows below give T cell receptor beta chains drawn from one sample of a study of blood T cells in healthy people across ages. TCRdb independently ran MiXCR on the 5' RACE reads; one entry per CDR3 protein. The data show 790,000 or so distinct CDR3 sequences, roughly three fifths seen once. Sequencing was done on a sample of blood. Receptors originate from a man aged 40-49 years in good health. Both conserved end residues are part of each CDR3. The D gene is left open where the match is weak. Clone size is not always given. Where it is, it says once, few, many or a class for expanded clones.

TRBJ1-2,-,TRBV20-1,TRBD1,CSVGPGQGRLGGYTF,TGCAGTGTTGGACCAGGACAGGGAAGATTGGGAGGCTACACCTTC
TRBJ1-2,-,TRBV6-2/TRBV6-3,-,CASRLGQGGNYGYTF,TGTGCCAGCCGACTGGGTCAAGGAGGAAACTATGGCTACACCTTC
TRBJ2-1,-,TRBV7-9,TRBD1,CASSLPFSGTGLNEQFF,TGTGCCAGCAGCTTACCATTCTCCGGGACAGGACTTAATGAGCAGTTCTTC
TRBJ1-1,-,TRBV7-2,-,CASSLERVAEAFF,TGTGCCAGCAGCTTAGAAAGGGTCGCTGAAGCTTTCTTT
TRBJ2-2,-,TRBV29-1,TRBD1,CSVGGQGPNTGELFF,TGCAGCGTTGGGGGACAGGGGCCTAACACCGGGGAGCTGTTTTTT
TRBJ1-1,few,TRBV9,-,CASSVGNTLNTEAFF,TGTGCCAGCAGCGTAGGCAACACCCTGAACACTGAAGCTTTCTTT
TRBJ1-5,few,TRBV28,-,CASRNDRNQPQHF,TGTGCCAGCAGGAATGACAGAAATCAGCCCCAGCATTTT
TRBJ1-5,many,TRBV13,TRBD1,CASSQTDRGEPQHF,TGTGCCAGCAGCCAGACAGACAGGGGAGAGCCCCAGCATTTT
TRBJ2-5,-,TRBV20-1,TRBD2,CSARDPTSGVQETQYF,TGCAGTGCTAGAGATCCCACTAGCGGGGTTCAAGAGACCCAGTACTTC
TRBJ2-7,few,TRBV29-1,TRBD1,CSVLYGQAYEQYF,TGCAGCGTCCTTTACGGACAGGCCTACGAGCAGTACTTC
TRBJ2-1,-,TRBV12-3/TRBV12-4,-,CASSLISGPGEQFF,TGTGCCAGCAGTTTAATCTCGGGGCCCGGTGAGCAGTTCTTC
TRBJ2-1,-,TRBV13,-,CASSLGVRQSYSEQFF,TGTGCCAGCAGCTTAGGGGTCCGACAATCGTATAGTGAGCAGTTCTTC
TRBJ2-1,few,TRBV6-1,TRBD1,CASSEDPGQEGNEQFF,TGTGCCAGCAGTGAAGACCCGGGACAGGAGGGCAATGAGCAGTTCTTC
TRBJ2-7,few,TRBV29-1,-,CSVAGLDGEQYF,TGCAGCGTTGCGGGGTTGGACGGCGAGCAGTACTTC
TRBJ1-3,-,TRBV28,-,CASGTTWETQYFGPGTIYF,-
TRBJ2-3,-,TRBV7-2,-,CASSSRGMRDTQYF,TGTGCCAGCAGCTCCCGCGGAATGCGGGATACGCAGTATTTT
TRBJ2-7,-,TRBV29-1,TRBD1,CSAGQGSYEQYF,TGCAGCGCAGGACAGGGGTCCTACGAGCAGTACTTC
TRBJ1-1,few,TRBV10-3,-,CAIREQGEGNEAFF,TGTGCCATCAGGGAACAGGGAGAGGGTAATGAAGCTTTCTTT
TRBJ1-6,-,TRBV11-2,-,CASSPLDSLDPPLHF,TGTGCCAGCAGCCCACTGGACAGTCTCGATCCACCCCTCCACTTT
TRBJ2-1,once,TRBV10-2,-,CASSGGWFQERLLYNEQFF,TGCGCCAGCAGTGGGGGTTGGTTTCAGGAGCGACTCTTATACAATGAGCAGTTCTTC
TRBJ1-1,-,TRBV11-3,-,CASSKRDGNTEAFF,TGTGCCAGCAGCAAACGGGACGGGAACACTGAAGCTTTCTTT
TRBJ1-2,-,TRBV15,TRBD1,CATSTGQERNYGYTF,TGTGCCACCAGCACTGGACAGGAACGTAACTATGGCTACACCTTC
TRBJ2-7,-,TRBV29-1,-,CSVEENEQYF,TGCAGCGTTGAAGAAAACGAGCAGTACTTC
TRBJ2-1,-,TRBV7-9,TRBD1,CASSPPTGIGNEQFF,TGTGCCAGCAGCCCTCCGACAGGGATCGGCAATGAGCAGTTCTTC
TRBJ2-5,few,TRBV20-1,-,CSAPTGGGMETQYF,TGCAGTGCTCCAACAGGCGGAGGGATGGAGACCCAGTACTTC
TRBJ2-7,once,TRBV28,-,CASSLRTASDYEQYF,TGTGCCAGCAGTTTAAGGACAGCCTCAGACTACGAGCAGTACTTC
TRBJ2-6,-,TRBV6-5,-,CASSYARTGANVLTF,TGTGCCAGCAGTTACGCAAGAACAGGGGCCAACGTCCTGACTTTC
TRBJ2-5,few,TRBV10-3,TRBD1,CAIRPGGEETQYF,TGTGCCATTCGCCCAGGGGGAGAAGAGACCCAGTACTTC
TRBJ2-2,-,TRBV20-1,-,CSAWGPGELFF,TGCAGTGCTTGGGGGCCCGGGGAGCTGTTTTTT
TRBJ1-2,-,TRBV4-1,TRBD1,CASSEQGASGYTF,TGCGCCAGCAGCGAACAGGGGGCTAGTGGCTACACCTTC
TRBJ2-7,few,TRBV6-5,-,CASSYRQSQYYEQYF,TGTGCCAGCAGCTATCGACAGAGCCAATACTACGAGCAGTACTTC
TRBJ2-1,-,TRBV5-1,TRBD2,CASSSTTSGLHSYNEQFF,TGCGCCAGCAGCAGTACGACTAGCGGGCTCCACTCCTACAATGAGCAGTTCTTC
TRBJ2-1,-,TRBV29-1,-,CSVETAGNEQFF,TGCAGCGTTGAGACAGCCGGCAATGAGCAGTTCTTC